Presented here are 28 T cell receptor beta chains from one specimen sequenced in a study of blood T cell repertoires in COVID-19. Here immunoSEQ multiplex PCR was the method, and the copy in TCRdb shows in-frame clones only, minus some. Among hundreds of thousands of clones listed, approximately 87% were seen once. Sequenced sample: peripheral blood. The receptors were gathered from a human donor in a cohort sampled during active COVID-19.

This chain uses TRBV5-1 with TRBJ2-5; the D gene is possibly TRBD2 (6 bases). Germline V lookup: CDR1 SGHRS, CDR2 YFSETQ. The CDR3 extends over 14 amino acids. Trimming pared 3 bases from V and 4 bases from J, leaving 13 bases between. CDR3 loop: CASSSGGVGETQYF. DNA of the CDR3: TGCGCCAGCAGCTCCGGCGGGGTAGGAGAGACCCAGTACTTC.

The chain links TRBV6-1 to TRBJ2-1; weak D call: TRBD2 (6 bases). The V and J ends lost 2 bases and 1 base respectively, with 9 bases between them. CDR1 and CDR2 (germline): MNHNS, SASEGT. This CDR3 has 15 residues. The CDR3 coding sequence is TGTGCCAGCAGTGAACAGACTAGATCCTACAATGAGCAGTTCTTC. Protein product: CASSEQTRSYNEQFF.

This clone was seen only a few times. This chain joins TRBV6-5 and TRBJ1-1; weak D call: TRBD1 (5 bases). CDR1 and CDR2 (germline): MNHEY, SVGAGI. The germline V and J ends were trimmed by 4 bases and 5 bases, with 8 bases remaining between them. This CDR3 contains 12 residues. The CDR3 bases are TGTGCCAGCAGTTCCCCAGGGACTGAAGCTTTCTTT. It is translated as CASSSPGTEAFF.

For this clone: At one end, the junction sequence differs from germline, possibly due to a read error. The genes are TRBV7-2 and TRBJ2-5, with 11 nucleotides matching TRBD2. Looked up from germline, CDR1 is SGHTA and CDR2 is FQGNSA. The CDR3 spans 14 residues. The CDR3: CASSVAGGGETQYF. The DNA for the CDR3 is TGTGCCAGCAGCGTAGCGGGAGGGGGAGAGACCCAGTACTTC.

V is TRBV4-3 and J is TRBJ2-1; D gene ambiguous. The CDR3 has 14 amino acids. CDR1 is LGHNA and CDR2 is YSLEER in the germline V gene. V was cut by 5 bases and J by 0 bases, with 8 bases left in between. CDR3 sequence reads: CASSGQVSYNEQFF. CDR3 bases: TGCGCCAGCAGCGGTCAGGTCTCCTACAATGAGCAGTTCTTC.

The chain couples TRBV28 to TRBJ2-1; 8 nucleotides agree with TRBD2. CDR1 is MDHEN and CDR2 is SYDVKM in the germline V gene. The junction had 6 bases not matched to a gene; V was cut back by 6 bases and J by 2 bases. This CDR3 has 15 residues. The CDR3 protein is CASRIGGATYNEQFF. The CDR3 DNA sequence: TGTGCCAGCAGAATCGGGGGGGCTACCTACAATGAGCAGTTCTTC.

DNA of the CDR3: TGTGCCAGTAGTGGGACAGGGGTACGGGAGCAGTTCTTC. This sequence encodes CASSGTGVREQFF. The chain employs TRBV19 and TRBJ2-1, with 10 bases that match TRBD1. CDR1 is LNHDA, CDR2 SQIVND, per germline (reference sequence). CDR3 length: 13 residues. The trim removed 5 bases at V and 10 bases at J, leaving 5 bases unmatched.

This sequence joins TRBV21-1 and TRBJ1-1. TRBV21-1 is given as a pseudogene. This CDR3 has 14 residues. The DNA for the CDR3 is TGTGCCAGCAGCAATTCGTGGAGGAACACTGAAGCTTTCTTT. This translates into CASSNSWRNTEAFF.

CDR3 bases: TGTGCCAGCAGCCCTCTACAGGGTTCGGGGCCTGGGACTGAAGCTTTCTTT. Translating gives CASSPLQGSGPGTEAFF. The J gene is TRBJ1-1, the V gene TRBV6-2 or TRBV6-3; weak D call: TRBD1 (6 bases). The CDR3 totals 17 residues. Germline assignment: CDR1 MNHEY and CDR2 SVGEGT. V lost 6 bases and J 5 bases, leaving 25 bases between the germline ends.

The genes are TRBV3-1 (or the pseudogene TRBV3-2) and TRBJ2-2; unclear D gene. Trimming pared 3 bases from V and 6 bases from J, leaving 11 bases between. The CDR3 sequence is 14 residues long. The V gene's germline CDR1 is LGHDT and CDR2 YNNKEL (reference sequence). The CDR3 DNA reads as TGTGCCAGCAGCCAGACACCGCTCGCCGGGGAGCTGTTTTTT. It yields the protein CASSQTPLAGELFF.

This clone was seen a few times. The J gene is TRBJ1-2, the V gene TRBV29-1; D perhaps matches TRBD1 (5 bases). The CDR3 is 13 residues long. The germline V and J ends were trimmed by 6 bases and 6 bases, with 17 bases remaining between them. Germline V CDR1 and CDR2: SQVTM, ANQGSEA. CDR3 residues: CSVAQGEGNGYTF. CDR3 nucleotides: TGCAGCGTAGCCCAAGGGGAGGGGAATGGCTACACCTTC.

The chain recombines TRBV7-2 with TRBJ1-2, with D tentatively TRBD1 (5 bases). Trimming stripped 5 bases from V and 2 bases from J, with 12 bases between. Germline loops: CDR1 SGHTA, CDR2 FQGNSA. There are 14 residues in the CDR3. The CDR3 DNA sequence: TGTGCCAGCAGCCCGCAGACAGAGAACTATGGCTACACCTTC. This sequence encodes CASSPQTENYGYTF.

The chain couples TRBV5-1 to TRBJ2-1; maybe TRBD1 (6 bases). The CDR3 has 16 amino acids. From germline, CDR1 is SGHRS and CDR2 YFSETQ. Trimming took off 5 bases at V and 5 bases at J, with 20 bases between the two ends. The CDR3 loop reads CASSNQPGHGNNEQFF. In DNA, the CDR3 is TGCGCCAGCAGTAACCAACCGGGACACGGAAACAATGAGCAGTTCTTC.

Here the CDR3 DNA reads TGTGCCAGCAGTCCCCTGTTCGGACAGGGTAGCCTGACGTACGAGCAGTACTTC. Its protein product is CASSPLFGQGSLTYEQYF. The chain carries TRBV6-6 and TRBJ2-7; TRBD1 matches at 8 bases. The CDR3 runs 18 residues. Trimming at V came to 5 bases and at J to 4 bases, leaving 19 bases not matched to a gene. CDR1 and CDR2 (germline): MNHNY, SVGAGI (reference sequence).

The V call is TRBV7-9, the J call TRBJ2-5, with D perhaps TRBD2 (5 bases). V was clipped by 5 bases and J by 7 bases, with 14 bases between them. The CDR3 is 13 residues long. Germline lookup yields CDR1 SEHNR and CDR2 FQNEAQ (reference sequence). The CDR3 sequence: CASSPATEVTQYF. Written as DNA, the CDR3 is TGTGCCAGCAGCCCAGCAACGGAGGTGACCCAGTACTTC.

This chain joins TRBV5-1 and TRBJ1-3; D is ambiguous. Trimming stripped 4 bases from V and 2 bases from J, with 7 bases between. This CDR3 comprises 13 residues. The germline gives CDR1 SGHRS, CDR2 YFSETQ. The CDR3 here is CASSNPTGNTIYF. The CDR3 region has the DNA TGCGCCAGCAGCAACCCTACTGGAAACACCATATATTTT. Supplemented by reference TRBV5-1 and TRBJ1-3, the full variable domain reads KAGVTQTPRYLIKTRGQQVTLSCSPISGHRSVSWYQQTPGQGLQFLFEYFSETQRNKGNFPGRFSGRQFSNSRSEMNVSTLELGDSALYLCASSNPTGNTIYFGEGSWLTVV.

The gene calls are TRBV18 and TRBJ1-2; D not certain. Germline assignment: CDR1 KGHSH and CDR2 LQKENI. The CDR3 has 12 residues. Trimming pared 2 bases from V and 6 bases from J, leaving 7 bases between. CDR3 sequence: CASSPVRDGYTF. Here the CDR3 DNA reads TGTGCCAGCTCACCAGTGAGGGATGGCTACACCTTC.

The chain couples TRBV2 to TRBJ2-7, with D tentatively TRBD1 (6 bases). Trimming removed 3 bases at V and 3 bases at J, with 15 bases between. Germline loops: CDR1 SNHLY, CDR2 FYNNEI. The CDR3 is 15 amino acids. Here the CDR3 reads CASSDWGRVNYEQYF. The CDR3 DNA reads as TGTGCCAGCAGTGATTGGGGGCGCGTTAACTACGAGCAGTACTTC.

Here the CDR3 reads CASSVELADQETQYF. In DNA, the CDR3 is TGTGCCAGCAGCGTAGAATTAGCGGATCAAGAGACCCAGTACTTC. This sequence joins TRBV9 and TRBJ2-5; D perhaps matches TRBD2 (6 bases). The CDR3 loop spans 15 amino acids. CDR1 is SGDLS, CDR2 YYNGEE, per germline. V lost 0 bases to trimming and J lost 2 bases, with 11 bases between them.

The CDR3 loop reads CASSPPPGTLNEQFF. The CDR3 coding sequence is TGTGCCAGCTCACCACCCCCGGGGACATTAAATGAGCAGTTCTTC. The chain is built from TRBV18 and TRBJ2-1; TRBD1 is a possible D gene (6 bases). Germline CDR1 is KGHSH and CDR2 is LQKENI. With 0 bases removed from V and 7 bases from J, the gap between germline ends came to 13 bases. The length of the CDR3 is 15 residues.

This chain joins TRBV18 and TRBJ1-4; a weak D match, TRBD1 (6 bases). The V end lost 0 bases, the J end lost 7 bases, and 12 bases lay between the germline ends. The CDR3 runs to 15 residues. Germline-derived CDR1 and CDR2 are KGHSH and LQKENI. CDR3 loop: CASSPPNRAGEKLFF. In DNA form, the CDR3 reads TGTGCCAGCTCACCACCCAACAGGGCTGGTGAAAAACTGTTTTTT.

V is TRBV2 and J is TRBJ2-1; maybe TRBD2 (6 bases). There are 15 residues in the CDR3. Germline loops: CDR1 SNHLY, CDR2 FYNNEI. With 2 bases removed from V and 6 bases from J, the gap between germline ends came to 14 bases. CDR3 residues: CASSERRGTGNEQFF. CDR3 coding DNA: TGTGCCAGCAGTGAACGGCGCGGGACGGGCAATGAGCAGTTCTTC.

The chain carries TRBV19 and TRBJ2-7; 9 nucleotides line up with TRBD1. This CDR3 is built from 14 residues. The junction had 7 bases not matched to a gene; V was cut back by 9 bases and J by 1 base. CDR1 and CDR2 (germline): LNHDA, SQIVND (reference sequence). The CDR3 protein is CASAKQGASYEQYF. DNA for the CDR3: TGTGCCAGCGCAAAACAGGGGGCGTCCTACGAGCAGTACTTC.

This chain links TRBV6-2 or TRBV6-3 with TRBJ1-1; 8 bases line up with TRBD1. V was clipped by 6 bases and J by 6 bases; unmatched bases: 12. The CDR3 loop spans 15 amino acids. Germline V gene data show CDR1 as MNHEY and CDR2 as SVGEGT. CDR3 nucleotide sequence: TGTGCCAGCAGCAGCTCAACGACAGGGGTCCCTGAAGCTTTCTTT. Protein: CASSSSTTGVPEAFF.

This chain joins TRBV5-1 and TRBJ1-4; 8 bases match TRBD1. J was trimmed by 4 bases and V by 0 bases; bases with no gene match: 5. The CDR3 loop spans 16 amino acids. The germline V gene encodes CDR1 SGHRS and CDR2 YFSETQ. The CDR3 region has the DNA TGCGCCAGCAGCTTGGCCGTGACAGGGGTTAATGAAAAACTGTTTTTT. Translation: CASSLAVTGVNEKLFF.

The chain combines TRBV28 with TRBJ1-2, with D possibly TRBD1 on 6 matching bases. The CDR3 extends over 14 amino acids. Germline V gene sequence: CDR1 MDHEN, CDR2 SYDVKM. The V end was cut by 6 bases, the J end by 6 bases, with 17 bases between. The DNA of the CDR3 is TGTGCCAGCAGGGCAGGGGTAGCAGGAAATGGCTACACCTTC. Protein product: CASRAGVAGNGYTF.

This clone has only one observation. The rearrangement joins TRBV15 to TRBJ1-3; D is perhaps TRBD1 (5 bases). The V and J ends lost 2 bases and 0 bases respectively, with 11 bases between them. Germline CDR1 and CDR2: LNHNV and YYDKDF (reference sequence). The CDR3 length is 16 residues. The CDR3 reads CATSRRLRASGNTIYF. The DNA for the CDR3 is TGTGCCACCAGCAGAAGGCTCAGGGCCTCTGGAAACACCATATATTTT.

CDR3 loop: CASSLGGGNTGELFF. The CDR3 region has the DNA TGTGCCAGCAGCTTAGGCGGGGGGAACACCGGGGAGCTGTTTTTT. The chain combines TRBV7-9 with TRBJ2-2; the match to TRBD2 covers 7 bases. The CDR3 sequence is 15 residues long. The V gene's germline CDR1 is SEHNR and CDR2 FQNEAQ (reference sequence). V lost 1 base and J lost 1; bases outside the gene matches: 0.